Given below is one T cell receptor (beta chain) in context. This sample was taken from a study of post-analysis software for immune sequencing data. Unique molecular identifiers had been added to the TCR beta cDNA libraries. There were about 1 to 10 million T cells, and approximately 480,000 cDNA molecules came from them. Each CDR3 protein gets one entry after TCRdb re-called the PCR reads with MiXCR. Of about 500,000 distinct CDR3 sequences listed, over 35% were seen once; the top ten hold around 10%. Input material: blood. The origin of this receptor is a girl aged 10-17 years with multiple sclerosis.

The CDR3 reads CSGSGNTDTQYF. The CDR3 DNA is TGCAGCGGTAGCGGGAACACAGATACGCAGTATTTT. The chain has TRBV29-1 and TRBJ2-3; 8 positions match TRBD2. This CDR3 comprises 12 residues. J lost 2 bases, V lost 7 bases, and 2 bases had no gene match. Germline values: CDR1 SQVTM, CDR2 ANQGSEA.